This TCR beta chain was documented in a study of shared clonotypes between healthy human individuals. Selected positively for CCR7 and CD45RO-negative, naive CD8 cells excluded terminally differentiated effector memory CD45RA+ cells. V was pared by 0 bases and J by 5 bases, with 11 bases between. Germline assignment: CDR1 SGHDT and CDR2 YYEEEE. The length of the CDR3 is 14 residues. Only in-frame clones appear in the TCRdb table, and some are missing; sequencing was by immunoSEQ multiplex PCR. The sample consists of about 2.1 million clones, over 85% of them appearing once. The chain uses TRBV5-6 and TRBJ2-5; D uncertain. The source is a man younger than 35 in good health. Some clones in this sample may be carry-over from other donors' samples. Sample: naive CD8+ T cells from PBMCs. The DNA of the CDR3 is TGTGCCAGCAGCTTGGTTGGTGGAACGGAGACCCAGTACTTC. Translation: CASSLVGGTETQYF. Together with reference TRBV5-6 and TRBJ2-5, the CDR3 gives the full variable domain: DAGVTQSPTHLIKTRGQQVTLRCSPKSGHDTVSWYQQALGQGPQFIFQYYEEEERQRGNFPDRFSGHQFPNYSSELNVNALLLGDSALYLCASSLVGGTETQYFGPGTRLLVL.